This paragraph reports one TCR beta chain. Sequenced by immunoSEQ multiplex PCR; TCRdb stores in-frame clones only, minus some. Found here are about 38,000 clones, 85% to 95% of them singletons; the top ten hold 0.3% to 0.4%. The data stem from a study of T cell changes during pregnancy in multiple sclerosis. V lost 1 base to trimming and J lost 8 bases; unmatched junction nucleotides: 1. The germline gives CDR1 SGHKS, CDR2 YYEKEE (reference sequence). The CDR3 spans 13 residues. The clonotype originates from a female donor in good health, enrolled as a control in a pregnancy study. This material consisted of CD4+ T cells from peripheral blood mononuclear cells, taken in the third trimester of pregnancy. This chain uses TRBV5-5 with TRBJ2-4; TRBD1 aligns across 9 bases. CDR3 region: CASSLRQGDIQYF. Here the CDR3 DNA reads TGTGCCAGCAGCTTGAGACAGGGGGACATTCAGTACTTC.